The rows below give T cell receptor beta chains drawn from one sample of a study of T cells in Graves' hyperthyroidism and ophthalmopathy. TCRdb reprocessed the multiplex PCR reads via MiXCR and lists one record per CDR3 protein. Of approximately 100,000 distinct CDR3 sequences in the sample, approximately 50% were seen once. Sequencing was performed on blood. The receptor source for this set is a middle-aged man with Graves' hyperthyroidism. CDR3s include the opening cysteine and the closing phenylalanine or tryptophan. Each record gives: V gene, D gene, clone size, J gene, CDR3 DNA, CDR3 protein. D genes are given only for firm matches. Part of the rows lack a size; the others show once, few, many or a class for expanded clones.

TRBV6-5	.	.	TRBJ1-5	TGTGCCAGCAGTTACTTACCCCCGACCAGGGTGGATCAGCCCCAGCATTTT	CASSYLPPTRVDQPQHF
TRBV12-3/TRBV12-4	.	.	TRBJ2-1	TGTGCCAGCAGTCCCACGACCTACAATGAGCAGTTCTTC	CASSPTTYNEQFF
TRBV10-3	TRBD1	.	TRBJ1-1	TGTGCCATCAGCACGACAGGGCAGAACTCGGAAGCTTTCTTT	CAISTTGQNSEAFF
TRBV20-1	TRBD1	.	TRBJ2-1	TGCAGTGCTAGAACGCGGACAGGGGACTACAATGAGCAGTTCTTC	CSARTRTGDYNEQFF
TRBV24-1	.	.	TRBJ1-2	TGTGCCACCAGTTTGGGCGGGGCCCTAAACTATGGCTACACCTTC	CATSLGGALNYGYTF
TRBV19	TRBD1	.	TRBJ2-3	TGTGCCAGTAGTGTGACAGGGGGAGCGGGAGATACGCAGTATTTT	CASSVTGGAGDTQYF
TRBV7-8	TRBD2	many	TRBJ2-7	TGTGCCAGCAGGCTAGCGGGAGTGGAGCAGTACTTC	CASRLAGVEQYF
TRBV4-1	TRBD1	.	TRBJ2-1	TGCGCCAGCAGGCAAACCGGGACAGGGTTCGATGAGCAGTTCTTC	CASRQTGTGFDEQFF
TRBV20-1	.	.	TRBJ2-7	TGCAGTGCTAGACCCAAGGGACCGGGGCAGTACTTC	CSARPKGPGQYF
TRBV12-3/TRBV12-4	.	many	TRBJ2-5	TGTGCCAGCAGTTTGAAAGAGACCCAGTACTTC	CASSLKETQYF
TRBV4-1	.	many	TRBJ1-1	TGCGCCAGCAGCCAAGATGGGCAGTTAGCTGAAGCTTTCTTT	CASSQDGQLAEAFF
TRBV11-2	.	.	TRBJ2-2	TGTGCCAGCAGCTTAGTGGGGGAGCTGTTTTTT	CASSLVGELFF
TRBV6-5	TRBD2	.	TRBJ2-2	TGTGCCAGCAGCTTCTTGGGACTAGCGGAGAACACCGGGGAGCTGTTTTTT	CASSFLGLAENTGELFF
TRBV24-1	TRBD1	few	TRBJ1-2	TGTGCCACCAGTGAGGGGACAGGGGTGGACTATGGCTACACCTTC	CATSEGTGVDYGYTF
TRBV12-3/TRBV12-4	.	few	TRBJ2-4	TGTGCCAGCAGTATACCAGGGGGAGGGAACATTCAGTACTTC	CASSIPGGGNIQYF
TRBV7-3	.	many	TRBJ2-3	TGTGCCAGCAGCTTAATGGCGGGTGGCACGAATACGCAGTATTTT	CASSLMAGGTNTQYF
TRBV2	.	.	TRBJ1-3	TGTGCCAGCAGTGATGGGCTGTGCTCTGGAAACACCATATATTTT	CASSDGLCSGNTIYF
TRBV7-6	.	.	TRBJ2-6	TGTGCCAGCAGCCTTACGACAGATCAAGCTGGGGCCAACGTCCTGACTTTC	CASSLTTDQAGANVLTF
TRBV2	TRBD1	many	TRBJ1-1	TGTGCCAACAGGGGGCACACTGAAGCTTTCTTT	CANRGHTEAFF
TRBV10-3	.	.	TRBJ2-7	TGTGCCATCCGCAGGGATTTAAGCAATCAGCAGTACTTC	CAIRRDLSNQQYF
TRBV6-1	TRBD1	.	TRBJ2-1	TGTGCCAGCAGGACAGGGGGCACCGGATACAATGAGCAGTTCTTC	CASRTGGTGYNEQFF
TRBV7-9	.	.	TRBJ2-5	TGTGCCAGCAACCCCCGGGTGTCATACCAAGAGACCCAGTACTTC	CASNPRVSYQETQYF
TRBV5-1	TRBD2	many	TRBJ2-1	TGCGCCAGCAGCTTGCTAGACGCGGGGGATGAGCAGTTCTTC	CASSLLDAGDEQFF
TRBV5-8	TRBD1	many	TRBJ2-7	TGTGCCAGCAGCTTCGGGACAGGGAAAGACGAGCAGTACTTC	CASSFGTGKDEQYF
TRBV20-1	TRBD1	many	TRBJ1-5	TGCAGTGCCAAGGAGGACAGGGGGCATCAGCCCCAGCATTTT	CSAKEDRGHQPQHF
TRBV2	TRBD1	.	TRBJ2-1	TGTGCCAGCAGGGGGACAGGCGAGGAGTTCTTC	CASRGTGEEFF
TRBV19	TRBD1	many	TRBJ1-6	TGTGCCAGTAGTCTATCGGGGACAGGTCACTCACCCCTCCACTTT	CASSLSGTGHSPLHF
TRBV5-8	.	many	TRBJ2-6	TGTGCCAGCAGCTTGGTGGAAGTCTCTGGGGCCAACGTCCTGACTTTC	CASSLVEVSGANVLTF
TRBV19	.	many	TRBJ2-3	TGTGCCAGTAGGAATCGGGGGTCTAGCACAGATACGCAGTATTTT	CASRNRGSSTDTQYF
TRBV5-5	TRBD2	many	TRBJ2-1	TGTGCCAGCAGCTTAGGCCTAGCGGGAGAATATGAGCAGTTCTTC	CASSLGLAGEYEQFF
TRBV12-3/TRBV12-4	.	many	TRBJ2-7	TGTGCCAGCAGCCCCGGGACCCGAACCTACGAGCAGTACTTC	CASSPGTRTYEQYF
TRBV20-1	TRBD1	many	TRBJ2-7	TGCAGTGTCGCCGGGACAGGGGGAAAGTTGCCCTACGAGCAGTACTTC	CSVAGTGGKLPYEQYF
TRBV27	TRBD1	few	TRBJ2-5	TGTGCCAGCAGCCCACGGACAGGGGGTATGGGGACCCAGTACTTC	CASSPRTGGMGTQYF
TRBV11-2	.	once	TRBJ1-1	TGTGCCAGCAGCATGGGCTCTGGAACGGAAGCTTCCTTT	CASSMGSGTEASF
TRBV14	TRBD2	.	TRBJ2-7	TGTGCCAGCAGCCCCCGGACTAGCGGGAGGGCCGAGCAGTACTTC	CASSPRTSGRAEQYF
TRBV30	.	few	TRBJ2-7	TGTGCCTGGACGGAATTGGGACTGGGGTCTGGCGAGCAGTACTTC	CAWTELGLGSGEQYF
TRBV9	.	.	TRBJ2-1	TGTGCCAGCAGCGTTTGGGGGAGTGCCAATGAGCAGCTCTTC	CASSVWGSANEQLF
TRBV10-3	.	.	TRBJ1-2	TGTGCCACCATTGGTGCGACCTATGGCTACACCTTC	CATIGATYGYTF
TRBV7-9	.	.	TRBJ1-6	TGTGCCAGCCGCCCAGATAATTCACCCCTCCACTTT	CASRPDNSPLHF
TRBV24-1	TRBD1	.	TRBJ1-1	TGTGCCACCAGTGCTTTGGACAGGAATGGCACGGAAGCTTTCTTT	CATSALDRNGTEAFF
TRBV7-6	TRBD2	.	TRBJ2-1	TGTGCCAGCAGTACGCCCCTTCTAGCGGGAGTTTCTGAGCAGTTCTTC	CASSTPLLAGVSEQFF
TRBV7-9	TRBD2	.	TRBJ2-5	TGTGCCAGCAGCTTCAACGCGGGAGGCTCCCAGTACTTC	CASSFNAGGSQYF
TRBV7-7	TRBD2	many	TRBJ2-2	TGTGCTAGCAGCTTAGGGGGGCCTAGCGGGAGCACCGGGGAGCTGTTTTTT	CASSLGGPSGSTGELFF
TRBV4-2	.	.	TRBJ1-2	TGTGCCAGCAGCCAAGATCGCAGGGCGCACTATGGCTACACCTTC	CASSQDRRAHYGYTF
TRBV28	TRBD1	.	TRBJ1-5	TGTGCCAGCAGCCCGGGACAGGGGAGCCAGCCCCAGCATTTT	CASSPGQGSQPQHF
TRBV12-3/TRBV12-4	TRBD1	.	TRBJ2-2	TGTGCCAGCAGTCCGGGACAGGGGTGGACCGGGGAGCTGTTTTTT	CASSPGQGWTGELFF
TRBV5-1	TRBD1	.	TRBJ1-1	TGCGCCAGCAGCTTGTGGACAGGGGCCTCCGCCATGGAAGCTTTCTTT	CASSLWTGASAMEAFF
TRBV20-1	.	many	TRBJ2-3	TGCAGTGCTAGGAAGTCCAGCGGGGACATCACAGATACGCAGTATTTT	CSARKSSGDITDTQYF
TRBV7-2	.	once	TRBJ2-7	TGTGCCAGCAGCCTACCGACTGGGGTGGGGGAGCAGTACTTC	CASSLPTGVGEQYF
TRBV9	.	many	TRBJ1-2	TGTGCCAGCAGCGTAGATGGGGGATCGAACTATGGCTACACCTTC	CASSVDGGSNYGYTF
TRBV9	TRBD2	many	TRBJ2-1	TGTGCCAGCAGCGCTCGGGAGGGGGTAAGGGATGAGCAGTTCTTC	CASSAREGVRDEQFF
TRBV2	.	.	TRBJ1-5	TGTGCCAGCAGTGGAGTCCGACAGCCCCAGCATTTT	CASSGVRQPQHF
TRBV20-1	TRBD2	.	TRBJ2-2	TGCAGTGCTAGTGATAGCGGGAGGGGAACCGGGGAGCTGTTTTTT	CSASDSGRGTGELFF
TRBV19	.	once	TRBJ2-5	TGTGCCAGTAGTCTAACAGGGAGAGGCTCCCAGTACTTC	CASSLTGRGSQYF